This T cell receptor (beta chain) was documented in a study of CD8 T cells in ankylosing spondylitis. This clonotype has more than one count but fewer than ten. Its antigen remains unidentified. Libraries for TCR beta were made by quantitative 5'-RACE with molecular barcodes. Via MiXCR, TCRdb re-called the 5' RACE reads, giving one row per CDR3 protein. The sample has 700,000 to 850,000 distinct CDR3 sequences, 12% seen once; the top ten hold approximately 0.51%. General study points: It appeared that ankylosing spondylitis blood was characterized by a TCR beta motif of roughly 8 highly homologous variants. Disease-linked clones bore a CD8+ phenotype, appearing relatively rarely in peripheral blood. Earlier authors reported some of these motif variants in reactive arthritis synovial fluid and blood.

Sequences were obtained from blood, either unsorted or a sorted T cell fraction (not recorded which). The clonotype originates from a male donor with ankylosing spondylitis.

CDR3 amino acids: CASSLWQGARGANVLTF. In DNA form, the CDR3 reads TGTGCCAGCAGTTTATGGCAGGGGGCGCGAGGGGCCAACGTCCTGACTTTC. The V and J genes are TRBV12-3 or TRBV12-4 and TRBJ2-6; TRBD1 aligns across 8 bases. V lost 2 bases, J lost 4 bases, and 7 bases stayed unmatched. This CDR3 region has 17 residues.